The entry below gives a single TCR beta chain sequence along with its context. Clones were read by immunoSEQ multiplex PCR, and TCRdb kept only the in-frame ones, dropping some. The repertoire holds about 380,000 clones, 95% seen once, with around 0.019% in the top ten. This CDR3 contains 17 residues. In germline, CDR1 is SGHDT, CDR2 YYEEEE. V trimming: 0 bases; J trimming: 8 bases; junction bases outside the gene matches: 13. This specimen belongs to a study of shared T cell receptors in the human thymus. The source material was thymocytes. The source of this sequence is a human donor. The chain combines TRBV5-6 with TRBJ1-2; 10 positions agree with TRBD1. CDR3 coding DNA: TGTGCCAGCAGCTTGGGAGGACAGGGGGGACCTTTGAGGGGCTACACCTTC. Translated: CASSLGGQGGPLRGYTF. Full variable domain (outside the CDR3, taken from reference TRBV5-6 and TRBJ1-2): DAGVTQSPTHLIKTRGQQVTLRCSPKSGHDTVSWYQQALGQGPQFIFQYYEEEERQRGNFPDRFSGHQFPNYSSELNVNALLLGDSALYLCASSLGGQGGPLRGYTFGSGTRLTVV.